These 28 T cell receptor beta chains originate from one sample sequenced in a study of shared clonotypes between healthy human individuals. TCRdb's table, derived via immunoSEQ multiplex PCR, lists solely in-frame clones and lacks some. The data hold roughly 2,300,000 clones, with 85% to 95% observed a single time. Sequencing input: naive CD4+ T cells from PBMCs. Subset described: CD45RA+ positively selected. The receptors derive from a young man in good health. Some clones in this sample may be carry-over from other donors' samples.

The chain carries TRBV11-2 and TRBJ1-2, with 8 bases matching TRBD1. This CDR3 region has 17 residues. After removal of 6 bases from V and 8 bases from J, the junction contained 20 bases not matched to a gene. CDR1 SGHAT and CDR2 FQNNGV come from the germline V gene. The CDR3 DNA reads TGTGCCAGCAGGAGAATCCAGGGGGCCCTCTCCTCATGGGGCTACACCTTC. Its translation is CASRRIQGALSSWGYTF. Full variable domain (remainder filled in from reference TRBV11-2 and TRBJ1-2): EAGVAQSPRYKIIEKRQSVAFWCNPISGHATLYWYQQILGQGPKLLIQFQNNGVVDDSQLPKDRFSAERLKGVDSTLKIQPAKLEDSAVYLCASRRIQGALSSWGYTFGSGTRLTVV.

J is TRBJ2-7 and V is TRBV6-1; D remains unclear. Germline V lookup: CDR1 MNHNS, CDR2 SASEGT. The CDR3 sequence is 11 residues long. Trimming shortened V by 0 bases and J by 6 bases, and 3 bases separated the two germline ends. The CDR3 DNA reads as TGTGCCAGCAGTGAAGCTATCGAGCAGTACTTC. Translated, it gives CASSEAIEQYF.

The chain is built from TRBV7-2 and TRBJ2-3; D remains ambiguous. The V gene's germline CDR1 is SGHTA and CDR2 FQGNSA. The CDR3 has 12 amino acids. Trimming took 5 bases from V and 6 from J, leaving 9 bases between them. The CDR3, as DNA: TGTGCCAGCAGCCCGACTTACGATACGCAGTATTTT. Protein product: CASSPTYDTQYF.

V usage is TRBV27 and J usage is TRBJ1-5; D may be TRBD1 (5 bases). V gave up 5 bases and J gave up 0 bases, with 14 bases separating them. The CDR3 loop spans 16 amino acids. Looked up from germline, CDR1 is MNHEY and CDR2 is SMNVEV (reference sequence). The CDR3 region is CASSGGPIYSNQPQHF. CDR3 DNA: TGTGCCAGCAGTGGGGGACCCATATATAGCAATCAGCCCCAGCATTTT.

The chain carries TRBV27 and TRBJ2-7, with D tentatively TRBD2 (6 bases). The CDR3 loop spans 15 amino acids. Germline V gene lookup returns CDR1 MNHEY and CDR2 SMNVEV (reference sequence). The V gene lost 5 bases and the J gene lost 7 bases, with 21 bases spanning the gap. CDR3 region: CASSQEGGRPKEQYF. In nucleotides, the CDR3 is TGTGCCAGCAGTCAAGAGGGAGGCCGGCCCAAAGAGCAGTACTTC.

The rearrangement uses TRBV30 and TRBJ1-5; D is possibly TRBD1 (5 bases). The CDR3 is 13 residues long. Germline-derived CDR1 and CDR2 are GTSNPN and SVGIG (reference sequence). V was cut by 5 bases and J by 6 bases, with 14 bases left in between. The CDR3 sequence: CAWALRVGQPQHF. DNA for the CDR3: TGTGCCTGGGCCCTCAGGGTAGGTCAGCCCCAGCATTTT.

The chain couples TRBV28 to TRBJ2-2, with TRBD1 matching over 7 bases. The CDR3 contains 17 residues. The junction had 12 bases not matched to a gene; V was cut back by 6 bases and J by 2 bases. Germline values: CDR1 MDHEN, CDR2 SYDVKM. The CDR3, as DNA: TGTGCCAGCAGAGACTCCGGGACAGTGGCTAACACCGGGGAGCTGTTTTTT. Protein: CASRDSGTVANTGELFF.

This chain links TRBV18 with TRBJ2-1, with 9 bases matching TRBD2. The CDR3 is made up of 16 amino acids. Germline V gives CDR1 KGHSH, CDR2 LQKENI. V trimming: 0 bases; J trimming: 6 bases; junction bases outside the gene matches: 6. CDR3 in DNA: TGTGCCAGCTCACCACCGAAAGCGGGAGGTCTCAATGAGCAGTTCTTC. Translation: CASSPPKAGGLNEQFF.

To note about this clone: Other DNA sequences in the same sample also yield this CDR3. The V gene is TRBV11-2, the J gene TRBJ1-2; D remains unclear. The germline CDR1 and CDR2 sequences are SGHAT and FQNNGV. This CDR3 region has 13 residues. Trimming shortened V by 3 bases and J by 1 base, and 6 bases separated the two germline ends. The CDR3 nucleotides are TGTGCCAGCAGCTTGGGCCTTAACTATGGCTACACCTTC. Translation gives CASSLGLNYGYTF.

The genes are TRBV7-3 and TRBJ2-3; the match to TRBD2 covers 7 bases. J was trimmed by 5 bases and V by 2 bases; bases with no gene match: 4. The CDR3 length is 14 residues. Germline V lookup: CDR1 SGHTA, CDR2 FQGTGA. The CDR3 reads CASSLWAGEDTQYF. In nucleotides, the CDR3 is TGTGCCAGCAGCTTATGGGCGGGAGAAGATACGCAGTATTTT.

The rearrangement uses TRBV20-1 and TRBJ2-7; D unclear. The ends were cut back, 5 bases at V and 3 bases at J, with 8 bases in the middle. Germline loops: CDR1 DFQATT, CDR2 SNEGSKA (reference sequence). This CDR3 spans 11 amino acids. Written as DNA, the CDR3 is TGCAGTGCTTTAGACGGCTACGAGCAGTACTTC. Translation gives CSALDGYEQYF.

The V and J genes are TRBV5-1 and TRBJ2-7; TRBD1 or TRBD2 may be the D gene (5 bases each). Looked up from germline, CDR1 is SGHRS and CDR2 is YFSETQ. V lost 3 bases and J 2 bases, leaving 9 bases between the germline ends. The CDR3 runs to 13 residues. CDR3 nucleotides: TGCGCCAGCAGCTGGGGGAGCCCCTACGAGCAGTACTTC. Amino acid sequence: CASSWGSPYEQYF.

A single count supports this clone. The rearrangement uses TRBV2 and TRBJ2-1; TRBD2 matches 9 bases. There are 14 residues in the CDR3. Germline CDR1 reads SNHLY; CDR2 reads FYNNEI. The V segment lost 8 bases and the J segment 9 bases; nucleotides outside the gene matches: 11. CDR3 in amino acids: CASGREAGGTEQFF. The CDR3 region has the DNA TGTGCCAGCGGCCGAGAAGCGGGAGGCACTGAGCAGTTCTTC.

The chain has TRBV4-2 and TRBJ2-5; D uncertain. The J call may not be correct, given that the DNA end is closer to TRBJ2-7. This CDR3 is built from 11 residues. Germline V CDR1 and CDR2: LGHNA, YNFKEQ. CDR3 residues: CASSQNYEQYF. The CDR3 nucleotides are TGTGCCAGCAGCCAGAATTACGAGCAGTACTTC.

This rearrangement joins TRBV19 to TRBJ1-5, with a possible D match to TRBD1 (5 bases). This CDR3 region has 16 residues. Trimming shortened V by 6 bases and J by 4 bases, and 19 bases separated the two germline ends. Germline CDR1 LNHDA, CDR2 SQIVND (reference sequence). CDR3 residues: CASRPGAGTLNQPQHF. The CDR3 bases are TGTGCCAGTAGACCCGGGGCAGGGACCCTGAATCAGCCCCAGCATTTT.

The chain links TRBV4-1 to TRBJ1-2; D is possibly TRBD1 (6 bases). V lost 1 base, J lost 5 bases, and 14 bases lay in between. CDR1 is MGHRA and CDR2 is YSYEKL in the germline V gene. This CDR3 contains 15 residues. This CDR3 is CASSQVRTVRYGYTF. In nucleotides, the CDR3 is TGCGCCAGCAGCCAAGTCAGGACAGTGCGTTATGGCTACACCTTC.

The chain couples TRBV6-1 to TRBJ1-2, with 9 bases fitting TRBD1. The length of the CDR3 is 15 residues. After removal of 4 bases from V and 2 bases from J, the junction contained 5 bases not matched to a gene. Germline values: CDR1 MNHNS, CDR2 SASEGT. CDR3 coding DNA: TGTGCCAGCAGTGCACCGGGACAGGGAAACTATGGCTACACCTTC. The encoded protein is CASSAPGQGNYGYTF.

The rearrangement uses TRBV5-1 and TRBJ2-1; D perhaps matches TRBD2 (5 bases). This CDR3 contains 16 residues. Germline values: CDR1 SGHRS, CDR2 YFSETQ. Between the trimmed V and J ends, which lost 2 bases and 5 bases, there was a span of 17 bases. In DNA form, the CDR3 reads TGCGCCAGCAGCTTTAGGCCCGGGCAGCGGAACAATGAGCAGTTCTTC. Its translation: CASSFRPGQRNNEQFF.

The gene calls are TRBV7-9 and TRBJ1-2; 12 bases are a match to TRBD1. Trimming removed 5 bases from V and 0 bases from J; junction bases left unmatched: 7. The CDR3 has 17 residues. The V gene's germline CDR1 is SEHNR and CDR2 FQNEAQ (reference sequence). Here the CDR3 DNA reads TGTGCCAGCAGCCAAACGGGACAGGGGGCAACTAACTATGGCTACACCTTC. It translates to CASSQTGQGATNYGYTF.

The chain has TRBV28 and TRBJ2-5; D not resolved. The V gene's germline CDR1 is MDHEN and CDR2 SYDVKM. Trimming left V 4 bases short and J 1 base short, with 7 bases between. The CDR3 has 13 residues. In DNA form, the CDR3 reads TGTGCCAGCAGTTCGACGGTCCAAGAGACCCAGTACTTC. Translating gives CASSSTVQETQYF.

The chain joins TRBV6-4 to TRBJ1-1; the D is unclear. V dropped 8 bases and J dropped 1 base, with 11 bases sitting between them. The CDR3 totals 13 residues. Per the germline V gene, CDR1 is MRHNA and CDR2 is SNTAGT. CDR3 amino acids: CASSPGENTEAFF. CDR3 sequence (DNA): TGTGCCAGCTCCCCTGGGGAGAACACTGAAGCTTTCTTT.

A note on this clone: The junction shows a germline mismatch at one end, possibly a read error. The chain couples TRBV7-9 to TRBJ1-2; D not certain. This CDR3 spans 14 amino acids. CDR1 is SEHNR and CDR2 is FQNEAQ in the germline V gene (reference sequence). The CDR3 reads CASSPPRENYGYAF. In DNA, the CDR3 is TGTGCCAGCAGCCCGCCGCGCGAAAACTATGGCTACGCCTTC.

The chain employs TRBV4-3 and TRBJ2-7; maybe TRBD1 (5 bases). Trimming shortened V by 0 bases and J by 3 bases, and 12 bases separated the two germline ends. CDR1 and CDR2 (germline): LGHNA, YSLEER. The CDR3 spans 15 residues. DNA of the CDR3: TGCGCCAGCAGCCAAGATCGACAGATGTACTACGAGCAGTACTTC. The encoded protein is CASSQDRQMYYEQYF.

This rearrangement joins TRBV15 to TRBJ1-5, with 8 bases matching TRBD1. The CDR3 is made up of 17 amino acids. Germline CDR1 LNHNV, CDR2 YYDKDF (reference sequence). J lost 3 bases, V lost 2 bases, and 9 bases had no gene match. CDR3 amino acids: CATSRPDRGLNNQPQHF. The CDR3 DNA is TGTGCCACCAGCAGACCCGACAGGGGCCTAAACAATCAGCCCCAGCATTTT.

In DNA, the CDR3 is TGTGCCAGCAGCGTAGCCGGGGGAGCGTATACCGGGGAGCTGTTTTTT. This sequence encodes CASSVAGGAYTGELFF. V gene TRBV9 combines with J gene TRBJ2-2; maybe TRBD2 (6 bases). The germline CDR1 and CDR2 sequences are SGDLS and YYNGEE. The CDR3 has 16 residues. Trimming cost V 0 bases and J 5 bases, with 14 bases left between them.

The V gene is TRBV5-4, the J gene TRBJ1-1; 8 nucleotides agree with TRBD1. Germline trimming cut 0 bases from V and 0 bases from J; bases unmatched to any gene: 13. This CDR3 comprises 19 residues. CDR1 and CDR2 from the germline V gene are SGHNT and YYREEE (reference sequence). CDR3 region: CASSLEGLGQAHMNTEAFF. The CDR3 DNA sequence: TGTGCCAGCAGCTTGGAGGGTCTGGGACAGGCGCACATGAACACTGAAGCTTTCTTT.

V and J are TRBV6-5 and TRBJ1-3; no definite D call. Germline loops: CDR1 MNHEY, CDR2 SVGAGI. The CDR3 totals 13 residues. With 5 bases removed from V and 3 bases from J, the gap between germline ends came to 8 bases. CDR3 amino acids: CASSRGVGNTIYF. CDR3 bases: TGTGCCAGCAGTCGTGGGGTTGGAAACACCATATATTTT.

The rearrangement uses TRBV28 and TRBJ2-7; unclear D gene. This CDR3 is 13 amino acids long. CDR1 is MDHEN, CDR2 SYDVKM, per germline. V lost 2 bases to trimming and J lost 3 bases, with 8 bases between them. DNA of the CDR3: TGTGCCAGCAGTTTAGACCTACGCTACGAGCAGTACTTC. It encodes CASSLDLRYEQYF.